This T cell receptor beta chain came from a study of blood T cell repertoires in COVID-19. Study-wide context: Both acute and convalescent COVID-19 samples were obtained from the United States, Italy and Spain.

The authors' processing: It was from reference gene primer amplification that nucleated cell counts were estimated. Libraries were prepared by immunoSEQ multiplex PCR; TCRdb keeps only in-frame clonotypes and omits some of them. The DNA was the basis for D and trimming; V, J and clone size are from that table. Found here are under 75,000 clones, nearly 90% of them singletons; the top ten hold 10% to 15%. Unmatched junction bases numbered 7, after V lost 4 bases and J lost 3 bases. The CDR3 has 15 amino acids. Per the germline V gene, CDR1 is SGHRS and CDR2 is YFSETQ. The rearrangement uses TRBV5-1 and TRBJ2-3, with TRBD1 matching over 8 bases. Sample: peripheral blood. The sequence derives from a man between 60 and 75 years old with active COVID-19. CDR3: CASSPMTGETDTQYF. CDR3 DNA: TGCGCCAGCAGCCCAATGACAGGGGAGACAGATACGCAGTATTTT.